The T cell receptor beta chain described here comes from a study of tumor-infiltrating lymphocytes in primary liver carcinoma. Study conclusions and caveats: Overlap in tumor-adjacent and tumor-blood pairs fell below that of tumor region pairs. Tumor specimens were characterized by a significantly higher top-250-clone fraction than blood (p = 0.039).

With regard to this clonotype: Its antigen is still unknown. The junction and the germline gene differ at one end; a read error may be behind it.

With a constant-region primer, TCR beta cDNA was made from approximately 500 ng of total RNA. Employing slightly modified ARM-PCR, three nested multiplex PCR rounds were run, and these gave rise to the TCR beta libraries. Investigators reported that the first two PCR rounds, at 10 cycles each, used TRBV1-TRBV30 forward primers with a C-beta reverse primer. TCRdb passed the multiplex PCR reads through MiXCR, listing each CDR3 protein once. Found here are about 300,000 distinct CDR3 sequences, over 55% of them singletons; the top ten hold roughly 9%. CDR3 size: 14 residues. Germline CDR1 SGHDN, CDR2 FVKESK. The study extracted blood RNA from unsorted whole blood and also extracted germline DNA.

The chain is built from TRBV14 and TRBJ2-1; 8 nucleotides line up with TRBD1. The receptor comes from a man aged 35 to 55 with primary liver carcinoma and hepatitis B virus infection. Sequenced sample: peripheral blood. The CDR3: CGSSTGQVYYEQFF. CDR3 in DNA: TGTGGCAGCAGCACGGGACAGGTATACTATGAGCAGTTCTTC.